This is a list of T cell receptor beta chains from one sample in a study of tumor-infiltrating lymphocytes in primary liver carcinoma. MiXCR, run by TCRdb on the multiplex PCR reads, gives a single entry per CDR3 protein. The data show some 87,000 distinct CDR3 sequences, roughly 70% seen once. Specimen: tumor-adjacent normal liver tissue. The receptors derive from a middle-aged man with primary liver carcinoma and hepatitis B virus infection. The CDR3 runs from the conserved cysteine through the conserved F or W. The D gene is left open where the match is weak. Clone size is stated in some rows and not others, as once, few, many or a class when expanded.

clone_size j_call cdr3_length d_call v_call cdr3_aa cdr3_nt
. TRBJ2-7 12 . TRBV7-8 CVSSFSSYEQYF TGTGTCAGCAGCTTCAGTTCTTACGAGCAGTACTTC
many TRBJ2-1 16 TRBD2 TRBV4-2 CASSQANSGIHNEQFF TGTGCCAGCAGCCAAGCGAATAGCGGGATTCACAATGAGCAGTTCTTC
few TRBJ2-5 16 . TRBV4-1 CASTREGVPLQETQYF TGCGCCAGCACAAGGGAGGGGGTCCCTCTACAAGAGACCCAGTACTTC
once TRBJ1-1 12 . TRBV20-1 CSAPRPGRGAFF TGCAGTGCTCCCCGACCGGGTCGAGGAGCTTTCTTT
. TRBJ2-7 14 . TRBV12-3/TRBV12-4 CASSSHRLFYEQYF TGTGCCAGCAGTTCTCACAGGTTATTCTACGAGCAGTACTTC
. TRBJ2-1 14 TRBD2 TRBV10-3 CASLAGVGYNEQFF TGTGCCAGCTTAGCGGGAGTGGGCTACAATGAGCAGTTCTTC
many TRBJ2-3 15 TRBD2 TRBV6-1 CASSEGLAGADTQYF TGTGCCAGCAGTGAAGGACTAGCGGGAGCAGATACGCAGTATTTT
. TRBJ2-7 15 . TRBV11-2 CASSLGHFRLYERYF TGTGCCAGTAGCCTGGGGCATTTCAGACTCTACGAGCGGTACTTC
. TRBJ2-1 12 . TRBV13 CASSFDVNEQFF TGTGCCAGCAGCTTTGATGTGAATGAGCAGTTCTTC
many TRBJ1-2 12 . TRBV12-3/TRBV12-4 CASRGAGDPEVF TGTGCCAGCAGGGGGGCCGGGGACCCGGAGGTTTTC
. TRBJ1-6 16 . TRBV25-1 CACSGHLSSYNSPLHF TGTGCCTGCAGTGGCCACCTAAGCTCCTATAATTCACCCCTCCACTTT
few TRBJ2-7 14 . TRBV5-1 CAGSSRDGTYEQYF TGCGCCGGCAGCTCTCGGGACGGTACCTACGAGCAGTACTTC
many TRBJ2-3 17 . TRBV4-1 CASSQEGGQLSTDTQYF TGCGCCAGCAGCCAGGAGGGTGGACAGTTGAGCACAGATACGCAGTATTTT
once TRBJ2-3 16 TRBD1 TRBV6-6 CANSLFLGQGTVTQYF TGTGCCAACAGTCTCTTTTTGGGACAGGGGACAGTTACGCAGTATTTT
. TRBJ2-3 14 . TRBV14 CASSLLAGTDMQYF TGCGCCAGCAGCCTCTTGGCTGGCACAGATATGCAGTATTTT
. TRBJ1-1 13 . TRBV11-3 CASSLVGGAEAFF TGTGCCAGCAGCTTAGTAGGGGGGGCTGAAGCGTTCTTT
many TRBJ2-2 15 . TRBV4-1 CASGGGGGYTGELFF TGCGCCAGCGGAGGGGGCGGGGGATACACCGGGGAGCTGTTTTTT
many TRBJ2-7 14 TRBD2 TRBV6-1 CAVASGGFGYEQYF TGTGCCGTAGCTAGCGGGGGCTTCGGCTACGAGCAGTACTTC
. TRBJ2-1 13 . TRBV6-5 CASSYTGNNEQLF TGCGCCAGCAGTTACACTGGCAACAATGAGCAGTTATTC
medium-sized TRBJ2-1 15 TRBD2 TRBV11-2 CASSLAGGHYNEQFF TGTGCCAGCAGCTTAGCGGGAGGGCATTACAATGAGCAGTTCTTC